This T cell receptor beta chain was identified in a study of CD8+CD57+ T cells in acquired aplastic anemia. Across the whole study: Sorted CD4+ and CD8+ cells yielded DNA averaging around 3.2 ug. Whole-study findings and limits: Researchers report that about 29 CD8+ CDR3 sequences appeared in both patients and controls.

Germline CDR1 DFQATT, CDR2 SNEGSKA (reference sequence). The V end lost 4 bases, the J end lost 7 bases, and 14 bases lay between the germline ends. There are 13 residues in the CDR3. It was genomic DNA that served as the template for profiling TCR beta VDJ and CDR3. TCRdb reanalysed the reads using MiXCR and keeps one entry per CDR3 protein. In the table there are about 250,000 distinct CDR3 sequences, approximately 45% of which are singletons. CD8+CD57+ cell expansion, shown by flow cytometry, had occurred in the patients selected for sequencing. Acquired aplastic anemia of severe grade affected all patients. Comments on this clonotype: Its antigen is unknown.

V is TRBV20-1 and J is TRBJ1-5, with D perhaps matching TRBD1 (6 bases). The clonotype was recovered from a human donor with aplastic anemia. Input material: sorted CD4+, CD8+, or CD8+CD57+ T cells (not recorded which) from PBMCs. The CDR3 DNA reads TGCAGTGCTAAAGGACAGCAAAGCCAGCCCCAGCATTTT. Amino acid sequence: CSAKGQQSQPQHF.